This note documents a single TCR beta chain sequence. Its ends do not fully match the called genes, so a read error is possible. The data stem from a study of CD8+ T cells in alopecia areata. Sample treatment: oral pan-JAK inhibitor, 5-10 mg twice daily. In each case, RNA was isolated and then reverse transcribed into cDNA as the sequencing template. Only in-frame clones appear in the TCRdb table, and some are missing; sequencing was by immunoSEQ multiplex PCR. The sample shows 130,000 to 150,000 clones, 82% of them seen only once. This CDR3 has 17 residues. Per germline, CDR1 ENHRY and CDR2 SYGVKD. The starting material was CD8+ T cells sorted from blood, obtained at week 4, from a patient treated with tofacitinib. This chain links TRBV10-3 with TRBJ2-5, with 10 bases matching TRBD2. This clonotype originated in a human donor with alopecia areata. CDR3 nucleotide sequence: TGTGCCATCAGTGTTTCTCCCGCTAGCGGGGGCCAAGGGACCCAGTACTTC. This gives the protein CAISVSPASGGQGTQYF.